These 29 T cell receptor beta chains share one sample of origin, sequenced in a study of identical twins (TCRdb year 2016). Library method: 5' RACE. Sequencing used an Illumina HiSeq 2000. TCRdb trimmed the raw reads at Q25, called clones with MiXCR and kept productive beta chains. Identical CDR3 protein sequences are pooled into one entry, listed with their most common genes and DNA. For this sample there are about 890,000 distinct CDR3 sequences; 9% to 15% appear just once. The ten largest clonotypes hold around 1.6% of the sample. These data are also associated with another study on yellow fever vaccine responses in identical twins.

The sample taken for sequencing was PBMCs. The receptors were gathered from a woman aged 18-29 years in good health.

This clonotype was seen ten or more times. This chain's CDR3 is CSARILGTSTQETQYF. CDR3 coding DNA: TGCAGTGCTAGGATACTAGGGACTAGCACCCAAGAGACCCAGTACTTC. The chain carries TRBV20-1 and TRBJ2-5; 9 bases agree with TRBD2. The trim removed 3 bases at V and 1 base at J, leaving 9 bases unmatched. Germline lookup yields CDR1 DFQATT and CDR2 SNEGSKA (reference sequence). This CDR3 contains 16 residues.

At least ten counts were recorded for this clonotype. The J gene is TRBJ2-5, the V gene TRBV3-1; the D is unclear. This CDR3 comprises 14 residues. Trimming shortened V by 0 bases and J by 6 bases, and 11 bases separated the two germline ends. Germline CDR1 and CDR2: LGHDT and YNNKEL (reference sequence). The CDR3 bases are TGTGCCAGCAGCCAAGAAGTAGTAGCTCAGACCCAGTACTTC. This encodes CASSQEVVAQTQYF.

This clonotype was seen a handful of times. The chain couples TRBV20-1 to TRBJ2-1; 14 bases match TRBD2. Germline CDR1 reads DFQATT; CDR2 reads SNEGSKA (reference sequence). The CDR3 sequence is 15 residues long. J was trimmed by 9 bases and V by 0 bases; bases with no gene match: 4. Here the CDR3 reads CSAREGLAGEAEQFF. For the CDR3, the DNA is TGCAGTGCTAGAGAGGGACTAGCGGGGGAGGCTGAGCAGTTCTTC.

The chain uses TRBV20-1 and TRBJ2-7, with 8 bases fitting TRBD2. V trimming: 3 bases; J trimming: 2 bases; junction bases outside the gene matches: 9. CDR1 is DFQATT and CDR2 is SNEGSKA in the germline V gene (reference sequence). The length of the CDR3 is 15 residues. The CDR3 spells CSASELAENTYEQYF. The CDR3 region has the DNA TGCAGTGCTAGTGAACTAGCGGAAAACACCTACGAGCAGTACTTC.

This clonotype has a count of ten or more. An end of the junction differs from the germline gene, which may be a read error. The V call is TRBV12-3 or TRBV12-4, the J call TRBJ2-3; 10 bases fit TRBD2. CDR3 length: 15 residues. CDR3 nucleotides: TGTGCCAGCAGCTTAGGTCTAGCGGGAGCTGATACGCAGTATTTT. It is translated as CASSLGLAGADTQYF.

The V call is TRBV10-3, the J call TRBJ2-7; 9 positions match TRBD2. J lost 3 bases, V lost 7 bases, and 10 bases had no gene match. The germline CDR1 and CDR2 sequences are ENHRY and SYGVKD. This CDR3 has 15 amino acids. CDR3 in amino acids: CAIMASASGVYEQYF. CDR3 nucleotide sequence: TGTGCCATCATGGCCTCCGCTAGCGGGGTCTACGAGCAGTACTTC.

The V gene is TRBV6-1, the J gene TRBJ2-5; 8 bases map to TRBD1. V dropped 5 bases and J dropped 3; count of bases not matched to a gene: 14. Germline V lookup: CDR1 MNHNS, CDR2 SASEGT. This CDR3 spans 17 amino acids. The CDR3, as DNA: TGTGCCAGCAGTATTCATAAAACCGGGACAGGAAAAGAGACCCAGTACTTC. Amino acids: CASSIHKTGTGKETQYF.

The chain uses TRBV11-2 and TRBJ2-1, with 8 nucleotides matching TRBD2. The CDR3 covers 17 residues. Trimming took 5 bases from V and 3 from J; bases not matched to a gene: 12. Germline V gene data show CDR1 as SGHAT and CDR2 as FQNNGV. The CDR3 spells CASSPIAGKNFYNEQFF. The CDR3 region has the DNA TGTGCCAGCAGCCCAATAGCGGGAAAGAACTTCTACAATGAGCAGTTCTTC. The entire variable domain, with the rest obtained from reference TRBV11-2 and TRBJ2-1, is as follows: EAGVAQSPRYKIIEKRQSVAFWCNPISGHATLYWYQQILGQGPKLLIQFQNNGVVDDSQLPKDRFSAERLKGVDSTLKIQPAKLEDSAVYLCASSPIAGKNFYNEQFFGPGTRLTVL.

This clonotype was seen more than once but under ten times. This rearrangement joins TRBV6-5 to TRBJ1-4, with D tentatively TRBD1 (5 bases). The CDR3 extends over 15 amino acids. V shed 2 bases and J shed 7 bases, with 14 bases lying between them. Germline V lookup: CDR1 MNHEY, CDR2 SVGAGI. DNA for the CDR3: TGTGCCAGCAGTTACGAGGGACGGTCCCTTGAAAAACTGTTTTTT. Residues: CASSYEGRSLEKLFF.

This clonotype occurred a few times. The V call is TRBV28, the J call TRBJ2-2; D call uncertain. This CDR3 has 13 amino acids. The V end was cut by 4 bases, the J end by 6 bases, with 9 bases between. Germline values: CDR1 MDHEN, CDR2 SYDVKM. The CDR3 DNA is TGTGCCAGCAGTTCACAGTTTCCCGGGGAGCTGTTTTTT. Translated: CASSSQFPGELFF. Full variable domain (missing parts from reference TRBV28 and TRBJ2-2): DVKVTQSSRYLVKRTGEKVFLECVQDMDHENMFWYRQDPGLGLRLIYFSYDVKMKEKGDIPEGYSVSREKKERFSLILESASTNQTSMYLCASSSQFPGELFFGEGSRLTVL.

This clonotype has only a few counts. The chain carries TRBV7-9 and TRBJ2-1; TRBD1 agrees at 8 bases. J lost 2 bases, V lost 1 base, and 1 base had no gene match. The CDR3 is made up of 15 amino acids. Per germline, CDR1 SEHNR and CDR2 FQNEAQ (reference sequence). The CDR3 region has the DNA TGTGCCAGCAGCTTAGACAGGGGGACCTACAATGAGCAGTTCTTC. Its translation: CASSLDRGTYNEQFF.

CDR3 nucleotides: TGTGCCATCACCGACGGGGGACTAGCGGGGGCCAACAATGAGCAGTTCTTC. Protein product: CAITDGGLAGANNEQFF. V usage is TRBV10-3 and J usage is TRBJ2-1; 14 bases agree with TRBD2. Trimming cost V 7 bases and J 5 bases; bases outside gene matches: 10. Germline V gene sequence: CDR1 ENHRY, CDR2 SYGVKD. The CDR3 runs 17 residues.

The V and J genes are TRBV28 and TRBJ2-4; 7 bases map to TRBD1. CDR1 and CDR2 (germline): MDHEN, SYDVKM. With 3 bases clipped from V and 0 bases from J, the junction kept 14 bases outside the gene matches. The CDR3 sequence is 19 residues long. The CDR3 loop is CASSFRFGTDPLAKNIQYF. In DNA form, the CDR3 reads TGTGCCAGCAGTTTTCGGTTTGGGACAGATCCTCTAGCCAAAAACATTCAGTACTTC.

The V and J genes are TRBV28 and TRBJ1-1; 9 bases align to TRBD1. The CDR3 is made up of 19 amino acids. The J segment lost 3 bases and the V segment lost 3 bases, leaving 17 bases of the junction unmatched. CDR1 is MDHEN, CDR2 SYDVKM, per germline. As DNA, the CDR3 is TGTGCCAGCAGTTTCGTAACAGGGGGCGAAAAGGTGTTAGACACTGAAGCTTTCTTT. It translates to CASSFVTGGEKVLDTEAFF.

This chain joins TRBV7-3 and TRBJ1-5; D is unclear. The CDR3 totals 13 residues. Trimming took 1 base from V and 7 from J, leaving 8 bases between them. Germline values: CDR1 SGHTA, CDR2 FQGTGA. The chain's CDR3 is CASSLMSGQPQHF. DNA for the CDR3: TGTGCCAGCAGCTTAATGTCGGGCCAGCCCCAGCATTTT.

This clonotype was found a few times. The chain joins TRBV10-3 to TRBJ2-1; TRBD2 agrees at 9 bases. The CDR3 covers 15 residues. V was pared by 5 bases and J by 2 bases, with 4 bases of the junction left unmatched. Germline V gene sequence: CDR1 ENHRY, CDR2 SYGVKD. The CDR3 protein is CAISSGTSPYNEQFF. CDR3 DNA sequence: TGTGCCATCAGTTCCGGGACTAGCCCCTACAATGAGCAGTTCTTC.

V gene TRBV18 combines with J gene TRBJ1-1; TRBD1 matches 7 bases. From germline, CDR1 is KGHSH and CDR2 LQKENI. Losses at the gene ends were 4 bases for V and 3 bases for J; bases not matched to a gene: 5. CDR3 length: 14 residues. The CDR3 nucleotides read TGTGCCAGCTCACGGAACGGACAGGACACTGAAGCTTTCTTT. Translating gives CASSRNGQDTEAFF.

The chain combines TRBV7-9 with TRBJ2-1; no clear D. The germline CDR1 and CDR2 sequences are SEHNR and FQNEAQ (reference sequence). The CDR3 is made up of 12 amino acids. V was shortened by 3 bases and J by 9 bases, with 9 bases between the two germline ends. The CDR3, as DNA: TGTGCCAGCAGCTTCGATGGCAGTGAGCAGTTCTTC. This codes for CASSFDGSEQFF. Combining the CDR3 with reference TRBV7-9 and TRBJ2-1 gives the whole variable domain DTGVSQNPRHKITKRGQNVTFRCDPISEHNRLYWYRQTLGQGPEFLTYFQNEAQLEKSRLLSDRFSAERPKGSFSTLEIQRTEQGDSAMYLCASSFDGSEQFFGPGTRLTVL.

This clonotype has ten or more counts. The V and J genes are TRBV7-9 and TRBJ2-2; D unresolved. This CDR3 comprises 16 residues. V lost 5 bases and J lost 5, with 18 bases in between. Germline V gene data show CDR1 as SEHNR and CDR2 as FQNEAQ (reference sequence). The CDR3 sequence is CASSPASFARTGELFF. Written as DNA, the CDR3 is TGTGCCAGCAGCCCAGCAAGCTTCGCGAGAACCGGGGAGCTGTTTTTT.

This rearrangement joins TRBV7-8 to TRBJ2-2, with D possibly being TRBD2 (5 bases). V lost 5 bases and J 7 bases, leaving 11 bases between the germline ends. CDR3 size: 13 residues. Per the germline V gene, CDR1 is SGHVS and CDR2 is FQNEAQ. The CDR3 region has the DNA TGTGCCAGCAGCACTAGTTACATCGGGGAGCTGTTTTTT. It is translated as CASSTSYIGELFF.

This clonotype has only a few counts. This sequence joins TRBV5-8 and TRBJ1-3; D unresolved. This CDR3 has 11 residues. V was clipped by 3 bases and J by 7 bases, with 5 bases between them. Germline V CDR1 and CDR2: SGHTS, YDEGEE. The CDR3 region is CASSSRNTIYF. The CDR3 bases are TGTGCCAGCAGCTCCAGGAACACCATATATTTT.

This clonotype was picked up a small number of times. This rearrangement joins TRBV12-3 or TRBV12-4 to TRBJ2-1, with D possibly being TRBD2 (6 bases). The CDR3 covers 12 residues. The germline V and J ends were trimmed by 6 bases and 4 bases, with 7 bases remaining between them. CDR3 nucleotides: TGTGCCAGCAGGCGGGGATACAATGAGCAGTTCTTC. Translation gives CASRRGYNEQFF.

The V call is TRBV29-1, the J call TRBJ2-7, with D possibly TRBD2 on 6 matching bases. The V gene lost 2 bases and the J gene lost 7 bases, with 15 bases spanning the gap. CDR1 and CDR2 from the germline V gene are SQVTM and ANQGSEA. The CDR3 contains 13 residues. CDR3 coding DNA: TGCAGCGTTGAAACGGGGGACGCCCAGGAGCAGTACTTC. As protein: CSVETGDAQEQYF.

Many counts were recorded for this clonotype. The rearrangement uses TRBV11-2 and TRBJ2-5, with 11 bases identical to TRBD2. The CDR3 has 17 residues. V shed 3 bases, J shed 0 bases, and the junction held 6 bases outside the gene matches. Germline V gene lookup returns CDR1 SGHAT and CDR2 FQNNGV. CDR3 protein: CASSFLLAGAYQETQYF. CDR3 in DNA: TGTGCCAGCAGCTTTCTACTAGCGGGGGCGTACCAAGAGACCCAGTACTTC.

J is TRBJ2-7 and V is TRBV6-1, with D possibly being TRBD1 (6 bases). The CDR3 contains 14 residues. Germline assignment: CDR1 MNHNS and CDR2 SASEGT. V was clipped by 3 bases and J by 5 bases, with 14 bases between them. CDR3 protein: CASSDTWTAHEQYF. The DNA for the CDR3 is TGTGCCAGCAGTGACACTTGGACAGCCCACGAGCAGTACTTC.

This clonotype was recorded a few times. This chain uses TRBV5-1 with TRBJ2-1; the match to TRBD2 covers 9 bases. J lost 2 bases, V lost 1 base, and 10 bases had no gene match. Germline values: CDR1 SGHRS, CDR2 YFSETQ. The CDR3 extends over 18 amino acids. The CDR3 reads CASSLRLAGQATYNEQFF. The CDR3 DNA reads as TGCGCCAGCAGCTTGCGGCTAGCGGGGCAGGCAACCTACAATGAGCAGTTCTTC.

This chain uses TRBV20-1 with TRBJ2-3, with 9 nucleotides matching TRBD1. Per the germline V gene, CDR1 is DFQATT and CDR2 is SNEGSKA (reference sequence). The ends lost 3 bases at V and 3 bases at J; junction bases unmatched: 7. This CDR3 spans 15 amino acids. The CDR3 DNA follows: TGCAGTGCTAGTCGACAGGGGGGTAATACAGATACGCAGTATTTT. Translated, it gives CSASRQGGNTDTQYF.

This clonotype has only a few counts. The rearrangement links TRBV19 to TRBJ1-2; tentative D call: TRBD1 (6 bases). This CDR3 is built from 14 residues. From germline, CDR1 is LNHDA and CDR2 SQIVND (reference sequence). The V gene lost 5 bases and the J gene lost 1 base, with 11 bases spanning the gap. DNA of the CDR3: TGTGCCAGTAGTTGGGGGGCCGATAACTATGGCTACACCTTC. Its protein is CASSWGADNYGYTF.

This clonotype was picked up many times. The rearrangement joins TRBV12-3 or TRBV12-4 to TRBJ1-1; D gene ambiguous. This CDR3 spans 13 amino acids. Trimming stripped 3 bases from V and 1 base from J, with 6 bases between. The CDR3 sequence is CASSLMENTEAFF. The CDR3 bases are TGTGCCAGCAGTTTGATGGAGAACACTGAAGCTTTCTTT.